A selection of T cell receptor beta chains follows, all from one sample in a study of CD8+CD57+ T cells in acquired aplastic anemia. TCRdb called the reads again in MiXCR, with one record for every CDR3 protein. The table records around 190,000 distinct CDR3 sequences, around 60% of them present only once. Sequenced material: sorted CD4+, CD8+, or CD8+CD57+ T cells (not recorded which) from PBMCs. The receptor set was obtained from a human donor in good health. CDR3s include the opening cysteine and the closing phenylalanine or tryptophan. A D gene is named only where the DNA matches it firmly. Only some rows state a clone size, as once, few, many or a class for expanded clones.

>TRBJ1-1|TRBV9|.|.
TGCGCCAGCAGCTTGGCCTACATGAACACTGGAGCTTTCTTT
CASSLAYMNTGAFF
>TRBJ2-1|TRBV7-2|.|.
TGTGCCAGCAGCTTGGGAATCGCGCGAGATGAGCAGTTCTTC
CASSLGIARDEQFF
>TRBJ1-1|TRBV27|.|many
TGTGCCAGCAGTTTCTGGCAGGGGACTGAAGCTTTCTTT
CASSFWQGTEAFF
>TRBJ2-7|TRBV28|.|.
TGTGCCAGCGCGCTGGTAGCCTACTACGAGCAGTACTTC
CASALVAYYEQYF
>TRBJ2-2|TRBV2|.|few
TGTGCCAGCAGTCAGGACAGTCCCGGGGAGCTGTTTTTT
CASSQDSPGELFF
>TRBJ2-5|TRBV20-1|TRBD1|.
TGCAGTGCGGGACCAGGGGGCGTCCAAGAGACCCAGTACTTC
CSAGPGGVQETQYF
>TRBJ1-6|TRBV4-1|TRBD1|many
TGCGCCAGCAGCCAGTCGACAGGGCTTGATTCACCCCTCCACTTT
CASSQSTGLDSPLHF
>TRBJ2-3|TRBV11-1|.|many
TGTGCCAGCAGCATAGCCGGGGGAGTGGCAGATACGCAGTATTTT
CASSIAGGVADTQYF
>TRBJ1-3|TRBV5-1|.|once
TGCGCCAGCAGCTTGGGGGGTCAGTACCTGGGCTCTGGAAACACCATATATTTT
CASSLGGQYLGSGNTIYF
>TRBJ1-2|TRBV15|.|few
TGTGCCACCAGCAGAGATAGATCGGAGGGGATCTATGGCTACACCTTC
CATSRDRSEGIYGYTF
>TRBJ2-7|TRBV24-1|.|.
TGTGCCACCAGTGAAGGGATGGGGAGAATCGAGCAGTACTTC
CATSEGMGRIEQYF
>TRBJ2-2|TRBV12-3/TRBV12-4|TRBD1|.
TGTGCCAGCAGCAAGGGGGCGGGCGGGGAGCTGTTTTTT
CASSKGAGGELFF
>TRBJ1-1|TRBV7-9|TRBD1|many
TGTGCCAGCAGCGGCGGGACAGGGGTTACTGAAGCTTTCTTT
CASSGGTGVTEAFF
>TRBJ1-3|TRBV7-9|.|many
TGTGCCAGCAGCCCCACAGGAAAGGGAAACACCATATATTTT
CASSPTGKGNTIYF
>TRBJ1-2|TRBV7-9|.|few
TGTGCCAGCAGCTCACCACGGGCCTCACTTCAGGGCTATGGCTACACCTTC
CASSSPRASLQGYGYTF
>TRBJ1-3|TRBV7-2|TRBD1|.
TGTGCCAGCAGCTCAATTGGACAGGCCTCTGGAAACACCATATATTTT
CASSSIGQASGNTIYF
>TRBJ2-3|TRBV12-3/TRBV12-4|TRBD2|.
TGTGCCAGCAGTCCCAGGTGGCGGGGGAGAAATAGCACAGATACGCAGTATTTT
CASSPRWRGRNSTDTQYF
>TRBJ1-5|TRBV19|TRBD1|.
TGTGCCAGTAGCTACCGGGACAGTAGCGGCAATCAGCCCCAGCATTTT
CASSYRDSSGNQPQHF
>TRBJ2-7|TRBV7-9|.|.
TGTGCCAGCAGCCGTACTCAGGACTTGTCCTACGAGCAGTACTTC
CASSRTQDLSYEQYF
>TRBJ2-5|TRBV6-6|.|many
TGTGCCAGCAGTTACTCGGGCAGTGGAGAATTGGAGACCCAGTACTTC
CASSYSGSGELETQYF
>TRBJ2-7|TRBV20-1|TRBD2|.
TGCAGTGCTAGCAGGGCCCTAGCGGGGGGGTACGAGCAGTACTTC
CSASRALAGGYEQYF
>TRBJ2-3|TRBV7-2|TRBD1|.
TGTGCCAGTCACGAAAGGGACAGTGGCAATGAGCAGTATTTC
CASHERDSGNEQYF
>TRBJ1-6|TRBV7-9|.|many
TGTGCCAGCAGTTCCAGGGGACTCGCGAACCATAATTCACCCCTCCACTTT
CASSSRGLANHNSPLHF
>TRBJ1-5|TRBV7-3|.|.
TGTGCCAGCAGCCAATCAAAGGGTCAGCCCCAGCATTTT
CASSQSKGQPQHF
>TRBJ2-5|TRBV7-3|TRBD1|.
TGTGCCAGCAGCTTAAGGGACAGGGGAGGGGCAGAGACCCAGTACTTC
CASSLRDRGGAETQYF
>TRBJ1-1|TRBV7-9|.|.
TGTGCCAGCAGCTCCAGCGGGGTACGCACTGAAGCTTTCTTT
CASSSSGVRTEAFF
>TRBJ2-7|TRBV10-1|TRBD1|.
TGCGCCAGCAGTCTAGGCAGGGGGTCCAACGAGCAGTACTTC
CASSLGRGSNEQYF
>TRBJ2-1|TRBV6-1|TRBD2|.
TGTGCCAGCAGTGCCACTAGCGTCAATGAGCAGTTCTTC
CASSATSVNEQFF
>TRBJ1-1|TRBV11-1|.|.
TGTGCCAGCAGCCCGGGGACTGATAACACTGAAGCTTTCTTT
CASSPGTDNTEAFF
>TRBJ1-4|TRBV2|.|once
TGTGCCAGCACCTACAGCCCAACTAATGAAAAACTGTTTTTT
CASTYSPTNEKLFF